These 20 T cell receptor beta chains came from one sample sequenced in a study of yellow fever vaccine responses in identical twins. TCRdb ran MiXCR on the RT-PCR reads and lists one entry per CDR3 protein. The data show roughly 18,000 distinct CDR3 sequences, around 67% seen once. The source material was T cells from blood (PBMCs), unsorted or a sorted subset (not recorded which), sampled before or after yellow fever vaccination (not recorded which). These receptors were collected from a woman younger than 30 who received the yellow fever vaccine.

V gene TRBV4-1 combines with J gene TRBJ1-1; a possible D gene is TRBD1 (5 bases). Trimming took off 0 bases at V and 4 bases at J, with 12 bases between the two ends. The CDR3 sequence is 15 residues long. Looked up from germline, CDR1 is MGHRA and CDR2 is YSYEKL. CDR3 nucleotide sequence: TGCGCCAGCAGCCAAGATTGGGCCAGGGTCACTGAAGCTTTCTTT. Its translation is CASSQDWARVTEAFF.

The gene calls are TRBV29-1 and TRBJ2-1, with TRBD2 matching over 10 bases. This CDR3 contains 17 residues. CDR1 is SQVTM, CDR2 ANQGSEA, per germline. The V segment lost 0 bases and the J segment 6 bases; nucleotides outside the gene matches: 11. The CDR3 here is CSVEEAGGFLLGNEQFF. In DNA form, the CDR3 reads TGCAGCGTTGAAGAAGCGGGGGGGTTCCTTTTAGGCAATGAGCAGTTCTTC.

A few counts support this clonotype. The chain uses TRBV29-1 and TRBJ1-2; D possibly corresponds to TRBD1 (5 bases). This CDR3 contains 11 residues. Germline V gives CDR1 SQVTM, CDR2 ANQGSEA. V lost 6 bases and J 4 bases, leaving 9 bases between the germline ends. Written as DNA, the CDR3 is TGCAGCGTCGCAGGGCGCTATGGCTACACCTTC. It translates to CSVAGRYGYTF.

The chain uses TRBV10-3 and TRBJ2-7; tentatively, D is TRBD1 (5 bases). Per the germline V gene, CDR1 is ENHRY and CDR2 is SYGVKD. The V gene lost 0 bases and the J gene lost 9 bases, with 9 bases spanning the gap. The CDR3 covers 12 residues. DNA of the CDR3: TGTGCCATCAGTGAGTCAGGGGCGCTGCAGTACTTC. This gives the protein CAISESGALQYF.

This chain uses TRBV20-1 with TRBJ2-7; D ambiguous. The CDR3 has 13 residues. The V and J ends lost 4 bases and 4 bases respectively, with 14 bases between them. The germline V gene encodes CDR1 DFQATT and CDR2 SNEGSKA (reference sequence). The CDR3 is CSAIIENRYEQYF. CDR3 DNA sequence: TGCAGTGCTATAATAGAGAATCGTTACGAGCAGTACTTC.

This clonotype was seen only a few times. The genes are TRBV23-1 and TRBJ1-2; TRBD1 agrees at 7 bases. TRBV23-1 is assigned to the ORF class and has an uncertain function. J lost 9 bases, V lost 3 bases, and 22 bases had no gene match. This CDR3 has 18 residues. The CDR3 DNA is TGCGCCAGCAGTCACCTACAGGGGCCTTCTCTACGGCGCCATCGCTACACCTTC. Translating it yields CASSHLQGPSLRRHRYTF.

CDR3 nucleotide sequence: TGTGCCAGCAGTACCGAGACAGGGCCCTATGGCTACACCTTC. This encodes CASSTETGPYGYTF. The V gene is TRBV25-1, the J gene TRBJ1-2, with 7 bases lining up with TRBD1. This CDR3 has 14 residues. J gave up 4 bases and V 5 bases, and 7 bases lay outside the gene matches. Per germline, CDR1 MGHDK and CDR2 SYGVNS.

The chain combines TRBV25-1 with TRBJ2-5, with 11 bases aligning to TRBD2. J lost 3 bases, V lost 6 bases, and 3 bases had no gene match. The CDR3 covers 14 residues. Germline CDR1 reads MGHDK; CDR2 reads SYGVNS. Written as DNA, the CDR3 is TGTGCCAGCAGACCGGGACTAGCGGAAGAGACCCAGTACTTC. Amino acid sequence: CASRPGLAEETQYF.

The CDR3 sequence is CASSRQGSANEKLFF. The CDR3 coding sequence is TGTGCCAGTAGTAGACAGGGTTCGGCTAATGAAAAACTGTTTTTT. The genes are TRBV19 and TRBJ1-4; 7 positions match TRBD1. Germline V lookup: CDR1 LNHDA, CDR2 SQIVND (reference sequence). With V trimmed by 4 bases and J by 3 bases, 5 bases remained unmatched. The CDR3 runs to 15 residues.

The table lists this clonotype with a few counts. This chain links TRBV29-1 with TRBJ1-1; D is unresolved. Trimming shortened V by 6 bases and J by 1 base, and 24 bases separated the two germline ends. This CDR3 spans 17 amino acids. The V gene's germline CDR1 is SQVTM and CDR2 ANQGSEA. The CDR3 DNA follows: TGCAGCGTGGGAAACGGGTCCCCAGGTAGTAAGAACACTGAAGCTTTCTTT. This codes for CSVGNGSPGSKNTEAFF.

The gene calls are TRBV7-2 and TRBJ2-1; D is possibly TRBD2 (5 bases). The CDR3 runs 12 residues. Trimming left V 7 bases short and J 9 bases short, with 13 bases between. Germline CDR1 is SGHTA and CDR2 is FQGNSA. The CDR3 loop is CASTVRAGEQFF. In DNA form, the CDR3 reads TGTGCCAGCACTGTGAGGGCCGGTGAGCAGTTCTTC.

This chain joins TRBV11-1 and TRBJ2-5; 14 nucleotides match TRBD2. Germline V gives CDR1 SGHAT, CDR2 FQDESV (reference sequence). With 0 bases clipped from V and 4 bases from J, the junction kept 4 bases outside the gene matches. The CDR3 contains 17 residues. CDR3 nucleotides: TGTGCCAGCAGCTTAGCAGGGACTAGCGGGAGTAGAGAGACCCAGTACTTC. Translating it yields CASSLAGTSGSRETQYF.

The CDR3 protein is CASSSQGILNTEAFF. The CDR3 coding sequence is TGTGCCAGCAGCTCCCAGGGGATCCTGAACACTGAAGCTTTCTTT. The chain is built from TRBV11-3 and TRBJ1-1, with D possibly matching TRBD1 (6 bases). The germline V and J ends were trimmed by 4 bases and 0 bases, with 12 bases remaining between them. Per the germline V gene, CDR1 is SGHNT and CDR2 is YENEEA. The CDR3 has 15 amino acids.

V and J are TRBV13 and TRBJ2-1; 7 bases match TRBD2. CDR1 PRHDT and CDR2 FYEKMQ come from the germline V gene (reference sequence). This CDR3 contains 13 residues. The trim removed 5 bases at V and 16 bases at J, leaving 14 bases unmatched. Here the CDR3 DNA reads TGTGCCAGCAGCCCGACCTTGGGAGGGGATCAATTCTTC. Translation gives CASSPTLGGDQFF.

The chain combines TRBV4-3 with TRBJ1-1; TRBD1 is a possible D gene (6 bases). Trimming stripped 6 bases from V and 0 bases from J, with 11 bases between. The CDR3 totals 14 residues. The V gene's germline CDR1 is LGHNA and CDR2 YSLEER. CDR3 bases: TGCGCCAGCAGATCCGGGACACTGAACACTGAAGCTTTCTTT. Protein product: CASRSGTLNTEAFF.

The DNA of the CDR3 is TGCGCCAGCAGCTTGGGTTCCGCGGCCAGCGAGACCCAGTACTTC. It specifies CASSLGSAASETQYF. J is TRBJ2-5 and V is TRBV5-1; D gene uncertain. The V gene lost 0 bases and the J gene lost 5 bases, with 14 bases spanning the gap. The CDR3 totals 15 residues. CDR1 is SGHRS and CDR2 is YFSETQ in the germline V gene.

This clonotype was observed a handful of times. The J gene is TRBJ1-5, the V gene TRBV2; 8 nucleotides agree with TRBD1. This CDR3 is built from 16 residues. Looked up from germline, CDR1 is SNHLY and CDR2 is FYNNEI. Trimming cost V 3 bases and J 1 base; bases outside gene matches: 5. The DNA for the CDR3 is TGTGCCAGCAGTGAGCGGACAGGGAAGAGCAATCAGCCCCAGCATTTT. Translated: CASSERTGKSNQPQHF.

This clonotype has only a few counts. This chain uses TRBV6-2 or TRBV6-3 with TRBJ1-3; D is perhaps TRBD1 (6 bases). Trimming shortened V by 2 bases and J by 0 bases, and 14 bases separated the two germline ends. CDR1 is MNHEY, CDR2 SVGEGT, per germline. The CDR3 length is 17 residues. The CDR3 DNA reads TGTGCCAGCAGTTACAAACGGACAGCAAACTCTGGAAACACCATATATTTT. It translates to CASSYKRTANSGNTIYF.

The count of this clonotype is one. This chain links TRBV29-1 with TRBJ1-1; D remains ambiguous. This CDR3 is built from 15 residues. Trimming took 3 bases from V and 0 from J, leaving 14 bases between them. In germline, CDR1 is SQVTM, CDR2 ANQGSEA. CDR3 coding DNA: TGCAGCGTTGAGGCTCAACAGAGCTTGAACACTGAAGCTTTCTTT. It specifies CSVEAQQSLNTEAFF. The variable domain in full, with the rest retrieved from reference TRBV29-1 and TRBJ1-1, is SAVISQKPSRDICQRGTSLTIQCQVDSQVTMMFWYRQQPGQSLTLIATANQGSEATYESGFVIDKFPISRPNLTFSTLTVSNMSPEDSSIYLCSVEAQQSLNTEAFFGQGTRLTVV.

The chain employs TRBV7-9 and TRBJ2-1; 10 positions match TRBD1. The germline gives CDR1 SEHNR, CDR2 FQNEAQ (reference sequence). J gave up 5 bases and V 2 bases, and 3 bases lay outside the gene matches. The CDR3 length is 15 residues. The CDR3 sequence is CASSLRQGADNEQFF. The CDR3 DNA follows: TGTGCCAGCAGCTTAAGACAGGGGGCTGACAATGAGCAGTTCTTC.